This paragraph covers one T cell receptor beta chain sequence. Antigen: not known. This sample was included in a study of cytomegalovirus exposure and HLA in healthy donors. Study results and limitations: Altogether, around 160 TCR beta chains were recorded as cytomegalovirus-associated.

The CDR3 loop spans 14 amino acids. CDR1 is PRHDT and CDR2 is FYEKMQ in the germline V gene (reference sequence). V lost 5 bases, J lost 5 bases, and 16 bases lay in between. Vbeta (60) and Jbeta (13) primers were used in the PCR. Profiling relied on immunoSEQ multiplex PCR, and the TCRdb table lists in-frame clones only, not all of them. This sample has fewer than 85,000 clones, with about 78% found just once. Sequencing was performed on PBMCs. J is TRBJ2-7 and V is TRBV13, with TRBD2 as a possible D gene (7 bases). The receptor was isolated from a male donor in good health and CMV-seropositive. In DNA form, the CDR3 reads TGTGCCAGCAGCCTGGGGAGGGGGATCAACGAGCAGTACTTC. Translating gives CASSLGRGINEQYF.